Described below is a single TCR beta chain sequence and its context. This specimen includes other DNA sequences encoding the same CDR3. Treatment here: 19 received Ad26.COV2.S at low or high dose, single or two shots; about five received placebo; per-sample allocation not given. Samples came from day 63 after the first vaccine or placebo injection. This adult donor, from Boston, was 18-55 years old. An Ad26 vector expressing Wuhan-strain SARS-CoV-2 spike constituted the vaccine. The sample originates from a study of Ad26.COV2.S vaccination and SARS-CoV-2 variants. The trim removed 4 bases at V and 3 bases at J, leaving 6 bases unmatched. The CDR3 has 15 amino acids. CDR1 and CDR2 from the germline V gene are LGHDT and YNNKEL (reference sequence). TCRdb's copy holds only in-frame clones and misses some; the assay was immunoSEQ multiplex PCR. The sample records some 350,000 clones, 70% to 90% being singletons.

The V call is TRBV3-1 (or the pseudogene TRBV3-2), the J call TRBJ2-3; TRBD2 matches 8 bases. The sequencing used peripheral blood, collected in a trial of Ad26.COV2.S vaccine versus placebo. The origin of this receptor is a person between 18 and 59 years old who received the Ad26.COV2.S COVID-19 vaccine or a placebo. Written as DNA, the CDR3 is TGTGCCAGCAGCCCACGGGGGGGCTTGACAGATACGCAGTATTTT. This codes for CASSPRGGLTDTQYF.